The T cell receptor beta chain described here comes from a study of blood T cell repertoires in COVID-19. Only in-frame clones appear in the TCRdb table, and some are missing; sequencing was by immunoSEQ multiplex PCR. The sample holds a few hundred thousand clones, around 88% seen once. Germline CDR1 is SGHNT and CDR2 is YENEEA. Trimming cost V 5 bases and J 5 bases, with 13 bases left between them. The CDR3 has 15 residues. The V call is TRBV11-3, the J call TRBJ1-6; tentative D call: TRBD1 (6 bases). Sequenced input: peripheral blood. The source is a man aged 80 or over with acute or convalescent COVID-19. The CDR3 loop reads CASSRTAFHNSPLHF. In DNA form, the CDR3 reads TGTGCCAGCAGCCGGACAGCCTTTCATAATTCACCCCTCCACTTT.